This entry is about one TCR beta chain. Its antigen is unidentified. The sample comes from a study of radiotherapy plus CTLA-4 blockade in lung cancer. Whole-study results and caveats: Radiotherapy plus ipilimumab was followed by expansion in blood of tumor-derived TCR clones.

Sequenced by immunoSEQ multiplex PCR; TCRdb stores in-frame clones only, minus some. The sample lists about 77,000 clones, over 65% occurring once. There are 15 residues in the CDR3. Germline V gene sequence: CDR1 MNHEY, CDR2 SVGAGI. V gave up 6 bases and J gave up 1 base, with 10 bases separating them. The input for sequencing was peripheral blood, taken from a patient treated with radiotherapy plus ipilimumab. This rearrangement joins TRBV6-5 to TRBJ1-6, with D perhaps matching TRBD1 (5 bases). The source of this sequence is a human donor with non-small cell lung cancer whose response to radiotherapy plus ipilimumab could not be evaluated. The CDR3 loop is CASRAGRSYNSPLHF. The CDR3 nucleotides are TGTGCCAGCAGGGCAGGGCGGTCCTATAATTCACCCCTCCACTTT.